The next 3 T cell receptor beta chains were all read from a single sample in a study of T cells in Graves' hyperthyroidism and ophthalmopathy. Researchers amplified the TCR beta CDR3 regions from RNA transcripts. TCR CDR3 underwent first-round RT-PCR with the HTBI primer set. TCRdb called the multiplex PCR reads again in MiXCR, with one record for every CDR3 protein. The table records 700,000 or so distinct CDR3 sequences, about 14% of them present only once. Sequencing was performed on blood. These receptors came from a woman aged 45 to 65 with Graves' ophthalmopathy.

The sample holds many counts of this clonotype. The chain couples TRBV7-2 to TRBJ2-7; TRBD2 aligns across 9 bases. The junction had 5 bases not matched to a gene; V was cut back by 5 bases and J by 0 bases. The CDR3 runs to 15 residues. CDR1 is SGHTA and CDR2 is FQGNSA in the germline V gene. For the CDR3, the DNA is TGTGCCAGCAGCCGACTAGCGGACCTCTCCTACGAGCAGTACTTC. Residues: CASSRLADLSYEQYF.

V is TRBV24-1 and J is TRBJ2-3; possibly TRBD2 for D (6 bases). The CDR3 loop spans 15 amino acids. The germline CDR1 and CDR2 sequences are KGHDR and SFDVKD. Trimming removed 1 base at V and 6 bases at J, with 13 bases between. The CDR3 loop is CATSDFGLAGDTQYF. As DNA, the CDR3 is TGTGCCACCAGTGATTTTGGGCTGGCGGGGGATACGCAGTATTTT.

Details on this clonotype: A single base separates this from a much larger clone, so it may be a read error. The V call is TRBV27, the J call TRBJ1-2; tentative D call: TRBD1 (5 bases). Trimming stripped 8 bases from V and 7 bases from J, with 14 bases between. This CDR3 comprises 12 residues. In germline, CDR1 is MNHEY, CDR2 SMNVEV (reference sequence). The CDR3 reads CASLQGVRGYTF. Written as DNA, the CDR3 is TGTGCCAGCCTCCAGGGAGTACGTGGCTACACCTTC.